A single sample is the source of the 28 T cell receptor beta chains below, sequenced in a study of shared clonotypes between healthy human individuals. Method: immunoSEQ multiplex PCR; TCRdb's copy keeps in-frame clones and lacks some. The table includes 2 million to 2.5 million clones, more than 90% detected once. Sequenced: naive CD4+ T cells sorted from blood. Noted subset: CD45RA+ positively selected. These receptors all stem from a man between 18 and 29 years old in good health.

The chain employs TRBV6-1 and TRBJ2-2, with D hard to call. The CDR3 extends over 12 amino acids. The V gene's germline CDR1 is MNHNS and CDR2 SASEGT. V was cut by 8 bases and J by 3 bases, with 7 bases left in between. CDR3 DNA: TGTGCCAGCCGGTGGGACACCGGGGAGCTGTTTTTT. Protein: CASRWDTGELFF.

The chain employs TRBV6-5 and TRBJ1-4; D gene uncertain. Germline loops: CDR1 MNHEY, CDR2 SVGAGI. The CDR3 contains 15 residues. Between the trimmed V and J ends, which lost 6 bases and 4 bases, there was a span of 15 bases. CDR3 protein: CASRPGEGRNEKLFF. The CDR3 DNA follows: TGTGCCAGCAGACCCGGTGAAGGCCGTAATGAAAAACTGTTTTTT.

The chain links TRBV29-1 to TRBJ1-1, with a tentative D call TRBD1 (5 bases). Germline V CDR1 and CDR2: SQVTM, ANQGSEA. This CDR3 spans 15 amino acids. V was shortened by 6 bases and J by 1 base, with 18 bases between the two germline ends. The CDR3 here is CSVQTFRGTNTEAFF. CDR3 DNA: TGCAGCGTCCAAACTTTCCGGGGGACGAACACTGAAGCTTTCTTT.

The rearrangement joins TRBV30 to TRBJ2-3, with 7 bases that match TRBD1. The ends lost 8 bases at V and 0 bases at J; junction bases unmatched: 11. Germline CDR1 GTSNPN, CDR2 SVGIG (reference sequence). This CDR3 is built from 15 residues. Here the CDR3 DNA reads TGTGCCCAAAGCCGGGACAGCTTTAGCACAGATACGCAGTATTTT. As protein: CAQSRDSFSTDTQYF.

This chain connects TRBV5-1 to TRBJ2-5, with 12 bases matching TRBD2. Germline lookup yields CDR1 SGHRS and CDR2 YFSETQ. With V trimmed by 4 bases and J by 0 bases, 4 bases remained unmatched. The CDR3 length is 16 residues. This CDR3 reads CASSLGLAGYQETQYF. DNA for the CDR3: TGCGCCAGCAGCCTCGGACTAGCGGGGTACCAAGAGACCCAGTACTTC.

The rearrangement links TRBV27 to TRBJ2-7; 10 positions agree with TRBD1. Germline-derived CDR1 and CDR2 are MNHEY and SMNVEV (reference sequence). The CDR3 consists of 15 residues. The J segment lost 0 bases and the V segment lost 10 bases, leaving 9 bases of the junction unmatched. This chain's CDR3 is CATAIGQGGSYEQYF. In DNA form, the CDR3 reads TGTGCCACGGCGATAGGACAGGGGGGCTCCTACGAGCAGTACTTC.

This chain connects TRBV18 to TRBJ2-7, with D hard to call. The germline gives CDR1 KGHSH, CDR2 LQKENI. V gave up 3 bases and J gave up 1 base, with 10 bases separating them. CDR3 length: 14 amino acids. The CDR3 region is CASSPPHRSYEQYF. The CDR3, as DNA: TGTGCCAGCTCACCGCCCCACAGATCCTACGAGCAGTACTTC. The full variable domain, its missing parts supplied by reference TRBV18 and TRBJ2-7, is NAGVMQNPRHLVRRRGQEARLRCSPMKGHSHVYWYRQLPEEGLKFMVYLQKENIIDESGMPKERFSAEFPKEGPSILRIQQVVRGDSAAYFCASSPPHRSYEQYFGPGTRLTVT.

The chain combines TRBV28 with TRBJ1-2; a weak D match, TRBD1 (5 bases). V was trimmed by 7 bases and J by 3 bases, leaving 12 bases between them. This CDR3 spans 13 amino acids. Germline CDR1 MDHEN, CDR2 SYDVKM. The CDR3 spells CASTPPGYYGYTF. In DNA, the CDR3 is TGTGCCAGCACACCCCCAGGGTACTATGGCTACACCTTC.

In this sample, this clone turned up a few times. This chain joins TRBV7-9 and TRBJ1-6; D might be TRBD1 (5 bases). Trimming removed 4 bases from V and 3 bases from J, with 13 bases in between. The CDR3 extends over 16 amino acids. In germline, CDR1 is SEHNR, CDR2 FQNEAQ (reference sequence). Here the CDR3 reads CASSSTRDHYNSPLHF. The CDR3 region has the DNA TGTGCCAGCAGCTCAACCCGGGACCACTATAATTCACCCCTCCACTTT.

Comment on this clone: This sample includes further DNA sequences coding for the same CDR3. V and J are TRBV19 and TRBJ1-5; no clear D gene. Germline V gives CDR1 LNHDA, CDR2 SQIVND (reference sequence). CDR3 length: 11 amino acids. V was clipped by 4 bases and J by 7 bases, with 5 bases between them. The CDR3 bases are TGTGCCAGTAGTAGTGGACAGCCCCAGCATTTT. Translating gives CASSSGQPQHF.

The V and J genes are TRBV6-5 and TRBJ2-2; 11 bases line up with TRBD1. Germline trimming cut 7 bases from V and 4 bases from J; bases unmatched to any gene: 2. The CDR3 is 14 amino acids. CDR1 and CDR2 from the germline V gene are MNHEY and SVGAGI. The CDR3, as DNA: TGTGCCAGCAAGGACAGGGGGCCCACCGGGGAGCTGTTTTTT. It encodes CASKDRGPTGELFF.

This chain connects TRBV5-4 to TRBJ2-2; tentatively, D is TRBD2 (6 bases). V shed 4 bases and J shed 1 base, with 11 bases lying between them. Germline values: CDR1 SGHNT, CDR2 YYREEE (reference sequence). The CDR3 covers 15 residues. DNA of the CDR3: TGTGCCAGCAGCGCCAACGGGGGGAACACCGGGGAGCTGTTTTTT. Protein sequence: CASSANGGNTGELFF.

The chain carries TRBV9 and TRBJ2-5; the D is unclear. The CDR3 runs to 15 residues. CDR1 is SGDLS and CDR2 is YYNGEE in the germline V gene. Trimming stripped 0 bases from V and 8 bases from J, with 17 bases between. CDR3 amino acids: CASSVEVAVGETQYF. Here the CDR3 DNA reads TGTGCCAGCAGCGTAGAGGTGGCGGTAGGTGAAACCCAGTACTTC.

The chain links TRBV30 to TRBJ2-1, with 11 bases lining up with TRBD2. The germline CDR1 and CDR2 sequences are GTSNPN and SVGIG (reference sequence). The trim removed 6 bases at V and 1 base at J, leaving 2 bases unmatched. This CDR3 has 14 amino acids. CDR3 sequence: CACPSGRSYNEQFF. DNA for the CDR3: TGTGCCTGTCCTAGCGGGAGGTCCTACAATGAGCAGTTCTTC.

The chain combines TRBV10-3 with TRBJ2-5, with TRBD2 matching 8 bases. The V segment lost 6 bases and the J segment 5 bases; nucleotides outside the gene matches: 8. The CDR3 runs 14 residues. In germline, CDR1 is ENHRY, CDR2 SYGVKD. The CDR3 DNA is TGTGCCATCAGGGGAGGGACTAGTGCGGAGACCCAGTACTTC. Translated: CAIRGGTSAETQYF.

V and J are TRBV19 and TRBJ1-2; D call uncertain. The CDR3 consists of 12 residues. Between the trimmed V and J ends, which lost 4 bases and 2 bases, there was a span of 5 bases. The germline gives CDR1 LNHDA, CDR2 SQIVND (reference sequence). The CDR3 nucleotides read TGTGCCAGTAGTACCCGGAACTATGGCTACACCTTC. Its translation is CASSTRNYGYTF.

The genes are TRBV6-6 and TRBJ1-6; the D is unclear. The CDR3 sequence is 13 residues long. Trimming took off 7 bases at V and 8 bases at J, with 12 bases between the two ends. CDR1 and CDR2 (germline): MNHNY, SVGAGI (reference sequence). The CDR3 protein is CASNGQRDSPLHF. In DNA, the CDR3 is TGTGCCAGCAACGGGCAGAGAGATTCACCCCTCCACTTT.

Remarks on this clone: Within the sample, other DNA sequences also encode this same CDR3. The genes are TRBV18 and TRBJ1-6; D not resolved. Trimming shortened V by 2 bases and J by 6 bases, and 5 bases separated the two germline ends. The CDR3 is made up of 13 amino acids. Germline CDR1 and CDR2: KGHSH and LQKENI. CDR3 protein: CASSPGSNSPLHF. The DNA for the CDR3 is TGTGCCAGCTCACCAGGTTCTAATTCACCCCTCCACTTT.

V is TRBV19 and J is TRBJ1-2; the D is unclear. This CDR3 comprises 13 residues. V dropped 3 bases and J dropped 2 bases, with 7 bases sitting between them. CDR1 LNHDA and CDR2 SQIVND come from the germline V gene (reference sequence). The CDR3 DNA reads as TGTGCCAGTAGTATGAGGATAAACTATGGCTACACCTTC. Its protein product is CASSMRINYGYTF.

Notes on this clone: Distinct nucleotide sequences in the sample also encode this CDR3. The V and J genes are TRBV18 and TRBJ2-7; TRBD1 matches 10 bases. The CDR3 has 14 residues. Germline lookup yields CDR1 KGHSH and CDR2 LQKENI. The V and J ends lost 6 bases and 2 bases, in that order; junction bases with no gene match: 4. CDR3 protein: CASSMGQGTYEQYF. The CDR3 DNA reads TGTGCCAGCTCCATGGGACAGGGGACCTACGAGCAGTACTTC.

Details on this clone: At the DNA level, this CDR3 is encoded by other sequences in the same sample as well. The rearrangement uses TRBV30 and TRBJ2-7, with D perhaps matching TRBD1 (5 bases). V lost 1 base to trimming and J lost 7 bases, with 8 bases between them. Per the germline V gene, CDR1 is GTSNPN and CDR2 is SVGIG (reference sequence). The CDR3 extends over 11 amino acids. The CDR3 protein is CAWSERGEQYF. Written as DNA, the CDR3 is TGTGCCTGGAGTGAAAGGGGAGAGCAGTACTTC.

The chain has TRBV6-5 and TRBJ2-3; 13 nucleotides match TRBD2. The germline V gene has CDR1 MNHEY and CDR2 SVGAGI. CDR3 length: 14 amino acids. V shed 6 bases and J 4 bases; nucleotides not matched to a gene: 1. For the CDR3, the DNA is TGTGCCAGCAGACTAGCGGGGGGGCCAGATACGCAGTATTTT. Protein: CASRLAGGPDTQYF.

This chain uses TRBV11-1 with TRBJ1-2; no reliable D call. Germline V gene lookup returns CDR1 SGHAT and CDR2 FQDESV (reference sequence). The CDR3 has 12 residues. V was pared by 2 bases and J by 6 bases, with 7 bases between. The CDR3 sequence: CASSLYGDGYTF. CDR3 nucleotides: TGTGCCAGCAGCTTATACGGGGATGGCTACACCTTC.

The chain is built from TRBV6-5 and TRBJ1-1, with D unresolved. This CDR3 is built from 13 residues. V was trimmed by 6 bases and J by 1 base, leaving 9 bases between them. CDR1 is MNHEY, CDR2 SVGAGI, per germline. The CDR3 DNA is TGTGCCAGCAGAAACCCGGGGAACACTGAAGCTTTCTTT. It encodes CASRNPGNTEAFF.

This chain uses TRBV11-2 with TRBJ2-3; D gene unclear. The CDR3 consists of 11 residues. With 5 bases removed from V and 5 bases from J, the gap between germline ends came to 5 bases. From germline, CDR1 is SGHAT and CDR2 FQNNGV. The CDR3, as DNA: TGTGCCAGCAGCATACTAGATACGCAGTATTTT. Amino acids: CASSILDTQYF.

V and J are TRBV5-4 and TRBJ1-6; possibly TRBD1 for D (5 bases). V gave up 4 bases and J gave up 5 bases, with 16 bases separating them. CDR3 length equals 16 residues. Germline CDR1 reads SGHNT; CDR2 reads YYREEE (reference sequence). The CDR3 region is CASSQERTDNNSPLHF. DNA of the CDR3: TGTGCCAGCAGCCAAGAAAGGACGGACAATAATTCACCCCTCCACTTT. Together with reference TRBV5-4 and TRBJ1-6, the CDR3 gives the full variable domain: ETGVTQSPTHLIKTRGQQVTLRCSSQSGHNTVSWYQQALGQGPQFIFQYYREEENGRGNFPPRFSGLQFPNYSSELNVNALELDDSALYLCASSQERTDNNSPLHFGNGTRLTVT.

V gene TRBV19 combines with J gene TRBJ2-2, with unresolved D. Germline V gene lookup returns CDR1 LNHDA and CDR2 SQIVND (reference sequence). Trimming left V 5 bases short and J 5 bases short, with 9 bases between. The CDR3 is made up of 13 amino acids. This CDR3 reads CASSPGLTGELFF. DNA for the CDR3: TGTGCCAGTAGTCCGGGCTTAACCGGGGAGCTGTTTTTT.

This clone appeared a single time. CDR3 in DNA: TGTGCCAGCAGCTTGGACCCATTCAGGGGAGGAGGCACAGATACGCAGTATTTT. It codes for CASSLDPFRGGGTDTQYF. The J gene is TRBJ2-3, the V gene TRBV5-4; D possibly uses TRBD1 or TRBD2 (6 bases each). Between the trimmed V and J ends, which lost 0 bases and 1 base, there was a span of 18 bases. There are 18 residues in the CDR3. Germline V gene lookup returns CDR1 SGHNT and CDR2 YYREEE (reference sequence).